The TCR beta chain described here comes from a study of shared clonotypes between healthy human individuals. On the study more broadly: Each donor had three CD4 naive, three CD4 memory, two CD8 naive and one CD8 memory plate. Broader study findings: For sorted subsets, rarefaction showed incomplete sequencing despite large depth. It was expected that sequencing depth would affect clonotype sharing among donors.

In regard to this clone: Its antigen remains unknown.

In the naive CD8 group, cells lacked CD45RO and were positively selected for CCR7, so terminally differentiated effector memory CD45RA+ cells were left out. Clones were sequenced by immunoSEQ multiplex PCR, and TCRdb holds only the in-frame ones, with some missing. The sample holds 750,000 to 1,000,000 clones; nearly 95% are singletons and the top ten take around 24%. This sequence originates from a man aged 25 to 40 in good health. Source material: naive CD8+ T cells sorted from blood.

The CDR3 region is CASSLKGSGNTIYF. In DNA form, the CDR3 reads TGTGCCAGCAGCTTGAAAGGATCTGGAAACACCATATATTTT. The rearrangement uses TRBV5-4 and TRBJ1-3; the D is unclear. Germline values: CDR1 SGHNT, CDR2 YYREEE (reference sequence). Trimming took 1 base from V and 1 from J, leaving 6 bases between them. The CDR3 totals 14 residues.